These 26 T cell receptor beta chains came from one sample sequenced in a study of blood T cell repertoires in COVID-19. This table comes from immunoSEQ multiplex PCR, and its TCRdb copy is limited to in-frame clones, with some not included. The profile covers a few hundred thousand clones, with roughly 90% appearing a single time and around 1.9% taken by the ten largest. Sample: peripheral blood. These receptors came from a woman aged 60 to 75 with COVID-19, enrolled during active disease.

The chain's CDR3 is CASSQGPWGGAKNIQYF. The CDR3 coding sequence is TGTGCCAGCAGCCAAGGCCCCTGGGGGGGGGCCAAAAACATTCAGTACTTC. The genes are TRBV3-1 (or the pseudogene TRBV3-2) and TRBJ2-4; TRBD2 aligns across 7 bases. The CDR3 is 17 amino acids. V lost 1 base, J lost 1 base, and 7 bases stayed unmatched. The germline CDR1 and CDR2 sequences are LGHDT and YNNKEL (reference sequence).

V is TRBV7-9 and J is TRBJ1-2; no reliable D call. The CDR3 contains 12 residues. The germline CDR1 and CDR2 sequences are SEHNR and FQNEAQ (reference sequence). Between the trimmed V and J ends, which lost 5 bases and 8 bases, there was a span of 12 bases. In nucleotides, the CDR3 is TGTGCCAGCAGCCCCGGACTTTACGGCTACACCTTC. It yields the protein CASSPGLYGYTF.

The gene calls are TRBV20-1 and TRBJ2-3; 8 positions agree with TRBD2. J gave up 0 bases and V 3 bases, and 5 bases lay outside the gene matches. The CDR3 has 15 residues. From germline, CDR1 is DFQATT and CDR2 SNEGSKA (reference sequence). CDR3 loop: CSASKTSASTDTQYF. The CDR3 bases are TGCAGTGCTAGTAAGACTAGCGCTAGCACAGATACGCAGTATTTT.

The CDR3 DNA reads TGCAGCGTTGAACTGGGGGGGACTGAAGCTTTCTTT. It specifies CSVELGGTEAFF. The chain combines TRBV29-1 with TRBJ1-1; tentatively, D is TRBD1 (5 bases). CDR1 and CDR2 from the germline V gene are SQVTM and ANQGSEA. The CDR3 consists of 12 residues. V was clipped by 2 bases and J by 5 bases, with 9 bases between them.

The CDR3 is CASSSRGFLTSDRWNQPQHF. The DNA of the CDR3 is TGTGCCAGCAGTTCGAGGGGGTTCCTGACTTCTGACAGATGGAATCAGCCCCAGCATTTT. The chain couples TRBV27 to TRBJ1-5, with D maybe TRBD1 (6 bases). CDR3 length: 20 amino acids. The germline V and J ends were trimmed by 4 bases and 4 bases, with 29 bases remaining between them. Germline V CDR1 and CDR2: MNHEY, SMNVEV (reference sequence).

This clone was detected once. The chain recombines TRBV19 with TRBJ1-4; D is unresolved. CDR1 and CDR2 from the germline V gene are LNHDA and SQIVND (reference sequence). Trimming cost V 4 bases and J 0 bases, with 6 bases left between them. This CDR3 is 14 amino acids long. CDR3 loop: CASSSTTTNEKLFF. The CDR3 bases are TGTGCCAGTAGTAGCACAACAACTAATGAAAAACTGTTTTTT.

The CDR3 nucleotides are TGCGCCAGCAGCCGAGACAGGGAATCACCCCTCCACTTT. It codes for CASSRDRESPLHF. The J gene is TRBJ1-6, the V gene TRBV4-1; 7 bases match TRBD1. From germline, CDR1 is MGHRA and CDR2 YSYEKL. This CDR3 has 13 residues. Trimming cost V 4 bases and J 10 bases; bases outside gene matches: 4.

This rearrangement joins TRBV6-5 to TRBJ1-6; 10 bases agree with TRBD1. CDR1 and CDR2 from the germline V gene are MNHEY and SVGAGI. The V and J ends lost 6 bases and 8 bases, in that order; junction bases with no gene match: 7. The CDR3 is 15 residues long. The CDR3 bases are TGTGCCAGCAGGCTGGGACAGGGGATGGATTCACCCCTCCACTTT. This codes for CASRLGQGMDSPLHF.

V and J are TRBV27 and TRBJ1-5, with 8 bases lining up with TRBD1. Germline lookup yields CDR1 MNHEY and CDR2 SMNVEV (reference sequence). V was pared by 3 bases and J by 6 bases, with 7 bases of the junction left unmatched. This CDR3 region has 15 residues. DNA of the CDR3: TGTGCCAGCAGTTTTTCAGGGGGCGGGGGTCAGCCCCAGCATTTT. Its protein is CASSFSGGGGQPQHF.

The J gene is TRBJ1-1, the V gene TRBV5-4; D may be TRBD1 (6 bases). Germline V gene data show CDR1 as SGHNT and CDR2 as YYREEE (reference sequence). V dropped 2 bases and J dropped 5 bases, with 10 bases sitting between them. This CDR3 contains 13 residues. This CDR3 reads CASSLGTRTEAFF. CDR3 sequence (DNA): TGTGCCAGCAGCTTAGGGACAAGAACTGAAGCTTTCTTT.

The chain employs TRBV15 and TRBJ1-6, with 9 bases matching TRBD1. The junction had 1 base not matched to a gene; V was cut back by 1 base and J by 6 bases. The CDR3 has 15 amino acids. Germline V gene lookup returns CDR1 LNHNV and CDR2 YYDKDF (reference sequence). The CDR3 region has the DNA TGTGCCACCAGCAGAGGGACAGGGGTTAATTCACCCCTCCACTTT. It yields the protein CATSRGTGVNSPLHF.

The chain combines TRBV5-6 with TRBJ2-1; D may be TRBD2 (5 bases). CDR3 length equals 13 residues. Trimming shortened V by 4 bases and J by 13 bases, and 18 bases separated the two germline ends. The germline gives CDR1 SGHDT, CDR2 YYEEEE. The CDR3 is CASSLREPAAQFF. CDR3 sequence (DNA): TGTGCCAGCAGCCTCCGGGAACCCGCCGCCCAGTTCTTC.

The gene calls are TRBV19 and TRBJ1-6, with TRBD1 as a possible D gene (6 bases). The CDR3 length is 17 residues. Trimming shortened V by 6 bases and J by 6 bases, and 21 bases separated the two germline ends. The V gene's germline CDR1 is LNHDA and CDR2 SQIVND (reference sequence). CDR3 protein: CASRTNGGGRSNSPLHF. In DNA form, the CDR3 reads TGTGCCAGTAGAACCAACGGGGGGGGCAGGAGTAATTCACCCCTCCACTTT.

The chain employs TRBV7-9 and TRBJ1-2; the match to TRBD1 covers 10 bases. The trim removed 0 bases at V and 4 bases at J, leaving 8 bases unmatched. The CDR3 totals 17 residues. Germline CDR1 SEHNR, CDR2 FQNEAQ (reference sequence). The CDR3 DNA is TGTGCCAGCAGCTTAGCAGGGAGCGGACAGGGGGGCTATGGCTACACCTTC. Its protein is CASSLAGSGQGGYGYTF.

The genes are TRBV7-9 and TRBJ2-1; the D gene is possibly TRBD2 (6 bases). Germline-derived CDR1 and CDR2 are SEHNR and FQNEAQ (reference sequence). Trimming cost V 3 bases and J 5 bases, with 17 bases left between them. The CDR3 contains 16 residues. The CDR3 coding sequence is TGTGCCAGCAGCTTCGGGGGTCTAGGAATTAACAATGAGCAGTTCTTC. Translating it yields CASSFGGLGINNEQFF.

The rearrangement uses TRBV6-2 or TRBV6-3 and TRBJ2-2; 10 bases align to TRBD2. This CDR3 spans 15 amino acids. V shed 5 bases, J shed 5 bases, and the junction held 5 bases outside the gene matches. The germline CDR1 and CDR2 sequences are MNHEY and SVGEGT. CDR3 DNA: TGTGCCAGCAGTCCCGGACTAGCGGCAACCGGGGAGCTGTTTTTT. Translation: CASSPGLAATGELFF.

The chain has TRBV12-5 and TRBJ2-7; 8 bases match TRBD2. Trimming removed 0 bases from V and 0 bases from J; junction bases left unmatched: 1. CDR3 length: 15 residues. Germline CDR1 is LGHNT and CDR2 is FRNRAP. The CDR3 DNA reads TGTGCTAGTGGTTTGGTAGCGGGGGCCTCCTACGAGCAGTACTTC. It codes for CASGLVAGASYEQYF.

The CDR3 nucleotides read TGCGCCAGCAGTGCCGGACAAGACTACGAGCAGTACTTC. It translates to CASSAGQDYEQYF. The chain links TRBV10-2 to TRBJ2-7, with D possibly matching TRBD1 (5 bases). Germline assignment: CDR1 WSHSY and CDR2 SAAADI. The CDR3 has 13 amino acids. V was trimmed by 4 bases and J by 3 bases, leaving 10 bases between them.

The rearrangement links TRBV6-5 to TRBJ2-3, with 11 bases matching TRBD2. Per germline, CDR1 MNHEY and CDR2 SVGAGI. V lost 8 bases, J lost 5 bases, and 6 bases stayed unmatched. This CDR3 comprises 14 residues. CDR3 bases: TGTGCCAGCGCTCGACTAGCGGGGATAGATACGCAGTATTTT. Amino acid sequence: CASARLAGIDTQYF.

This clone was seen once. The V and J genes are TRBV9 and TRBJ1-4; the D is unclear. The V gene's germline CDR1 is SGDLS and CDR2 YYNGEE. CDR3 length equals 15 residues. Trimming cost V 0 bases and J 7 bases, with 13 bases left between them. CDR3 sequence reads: CASSVEVGVREKLFF. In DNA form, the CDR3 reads TGTGCCAGCAGCGTAGAGGTAGGAGTCCGTGAAAAACTGTTTTTT.

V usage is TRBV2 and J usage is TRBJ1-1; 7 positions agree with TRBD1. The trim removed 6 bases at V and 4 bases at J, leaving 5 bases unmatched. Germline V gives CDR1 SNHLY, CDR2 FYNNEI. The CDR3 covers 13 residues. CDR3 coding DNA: TGTGCCAGCAGGATAACAGGGGCCACTGAAGCTTTCTTT. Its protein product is CASRITGATEAFF.

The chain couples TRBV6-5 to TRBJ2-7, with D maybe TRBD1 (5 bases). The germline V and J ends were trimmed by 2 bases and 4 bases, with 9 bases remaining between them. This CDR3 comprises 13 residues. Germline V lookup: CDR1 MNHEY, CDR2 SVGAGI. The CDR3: CASSYGDRYEQYF. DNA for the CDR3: TGTGCCAGCAGTTACGGTGACAGATACGAGCAGTACTTC.

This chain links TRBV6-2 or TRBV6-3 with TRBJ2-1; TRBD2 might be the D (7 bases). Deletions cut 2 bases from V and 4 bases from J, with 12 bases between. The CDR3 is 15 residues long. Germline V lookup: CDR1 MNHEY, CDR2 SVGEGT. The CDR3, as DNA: TGTGCCAGCAGTTACGGGGGGGCCGTGTACAATGAGCAGTTCTTC. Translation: CASSYGGAVYNEQFF.

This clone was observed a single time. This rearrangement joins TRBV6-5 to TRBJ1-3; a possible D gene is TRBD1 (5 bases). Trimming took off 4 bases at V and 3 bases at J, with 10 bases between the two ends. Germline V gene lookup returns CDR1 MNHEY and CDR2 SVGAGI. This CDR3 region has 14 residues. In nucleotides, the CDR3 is TGTGCCAGCAGTTTCCAGGGACTTGGAAACACCATATATTTT. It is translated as CASSFQGLGNTIYF.

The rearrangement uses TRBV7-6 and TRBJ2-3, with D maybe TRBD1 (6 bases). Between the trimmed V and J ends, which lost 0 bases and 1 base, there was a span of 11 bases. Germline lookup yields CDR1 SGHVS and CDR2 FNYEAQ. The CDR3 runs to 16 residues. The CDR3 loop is CASSLAWPGGTDTQYF. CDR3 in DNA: TGTGCCAGCAGCTTAGCATGGCCAGGGGGCACAGATACGCAGTATTTT.

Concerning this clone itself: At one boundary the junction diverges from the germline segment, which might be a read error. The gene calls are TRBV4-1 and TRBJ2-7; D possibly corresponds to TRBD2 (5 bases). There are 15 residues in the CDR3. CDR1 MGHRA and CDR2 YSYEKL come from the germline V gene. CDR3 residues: CASSPLTGFGYEQYF. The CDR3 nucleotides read TGCGCCAGCAGCCCACTAACGGGGTTTGGGTACGAACAGTACTTC.